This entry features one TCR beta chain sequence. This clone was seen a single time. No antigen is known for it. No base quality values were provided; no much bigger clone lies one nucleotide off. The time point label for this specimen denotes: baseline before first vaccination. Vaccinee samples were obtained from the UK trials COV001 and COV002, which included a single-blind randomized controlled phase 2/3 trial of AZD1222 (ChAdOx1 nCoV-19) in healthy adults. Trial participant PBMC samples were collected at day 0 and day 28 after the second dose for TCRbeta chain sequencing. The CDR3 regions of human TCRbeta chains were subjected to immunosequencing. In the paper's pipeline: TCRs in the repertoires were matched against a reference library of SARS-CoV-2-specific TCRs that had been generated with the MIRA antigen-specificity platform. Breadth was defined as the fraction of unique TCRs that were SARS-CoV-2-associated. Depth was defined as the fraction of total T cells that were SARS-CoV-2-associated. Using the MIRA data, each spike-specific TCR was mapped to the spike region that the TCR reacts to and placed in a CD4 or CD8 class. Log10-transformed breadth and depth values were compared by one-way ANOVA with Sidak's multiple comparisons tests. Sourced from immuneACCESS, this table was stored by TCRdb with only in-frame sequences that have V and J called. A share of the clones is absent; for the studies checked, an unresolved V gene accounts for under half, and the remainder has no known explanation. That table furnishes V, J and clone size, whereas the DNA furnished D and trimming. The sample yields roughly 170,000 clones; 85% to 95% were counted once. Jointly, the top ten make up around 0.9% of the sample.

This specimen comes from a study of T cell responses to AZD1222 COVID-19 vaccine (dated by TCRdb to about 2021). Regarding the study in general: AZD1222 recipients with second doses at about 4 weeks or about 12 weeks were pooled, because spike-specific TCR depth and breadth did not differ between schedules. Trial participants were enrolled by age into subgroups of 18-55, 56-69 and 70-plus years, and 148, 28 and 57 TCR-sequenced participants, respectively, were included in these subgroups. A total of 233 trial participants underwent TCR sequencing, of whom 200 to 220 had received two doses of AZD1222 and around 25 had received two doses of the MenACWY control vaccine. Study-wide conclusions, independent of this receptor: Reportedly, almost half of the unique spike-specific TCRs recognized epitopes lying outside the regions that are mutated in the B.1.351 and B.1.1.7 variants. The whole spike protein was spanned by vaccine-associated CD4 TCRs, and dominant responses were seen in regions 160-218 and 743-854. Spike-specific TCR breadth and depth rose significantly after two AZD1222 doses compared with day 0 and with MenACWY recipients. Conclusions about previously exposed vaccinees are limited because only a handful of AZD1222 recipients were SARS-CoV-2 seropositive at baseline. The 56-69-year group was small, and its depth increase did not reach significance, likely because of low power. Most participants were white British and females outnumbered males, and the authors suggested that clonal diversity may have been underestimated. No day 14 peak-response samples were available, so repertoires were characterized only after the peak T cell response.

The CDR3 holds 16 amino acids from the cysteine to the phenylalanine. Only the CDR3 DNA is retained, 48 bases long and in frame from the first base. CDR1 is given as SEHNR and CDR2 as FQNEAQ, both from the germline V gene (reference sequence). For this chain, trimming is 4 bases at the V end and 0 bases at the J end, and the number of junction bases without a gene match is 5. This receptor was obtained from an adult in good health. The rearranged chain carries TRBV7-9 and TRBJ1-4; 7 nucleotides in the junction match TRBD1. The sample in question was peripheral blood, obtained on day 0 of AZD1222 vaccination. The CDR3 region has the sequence CASSSDRAPTNEKLFF. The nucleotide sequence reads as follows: TGTGCCAGCAGCTCTGACAGGGCGCCAACTAATGAAAAACTGTTTTTT. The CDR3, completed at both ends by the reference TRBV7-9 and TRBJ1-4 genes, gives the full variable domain DTGVSQNPRHKITKRGQNVTFRCDPISEHNRLYWYRQTLGQGPEFLTYFQNEAQLEKSRLLSDRFSAERPKGSFSTLEIQRTEQGDSAMYLCASSSDRAPTNEKLFFGSGTQLSVL.